These 18 T cell receptor beta chains came from one sample sequenced in a study of PD-L1 blockade in urothelial cancer. Time point denoted: pretreatment peripheral blood. TCRdb's table, derived via immunoSEQ multiplex PCR, lists solely in-frame clones and lacks some. The table lists about 95,000 clones, over 75% of them singletons. Material: PBMCs, obtained around atezolizumab (anti-PD-L1) treatment. All receptors derive from a man aged 55 to 69 with urothelial cancer.

The gene calls are TRBV6-1 and TRBJ2-7; 9 nucleotides align to TRBD1. Germline-derived CDR1 and CDR2 are MNHNS and SASEGT. Trimming removed 5 bases from V and 3 bases from J; junction bases left unmatched: 5. The CDR3 has 14 amino acids. The DNA of the CDR3 is TGTGCCAGCAGTATCCGGGACAGGGACTACGAGCAGTACTTC. Its translation is CASSIRDRDYEQYF.

The chain has TRBV11-2 and TRBJ2-7; possibly TRBD2 for D (6 bases). The V end lost 5 bases, the J end lost 7 bases, and 18 bases lay between the germline ends. Germline values: CDR1 SGHAT, CDR2 FQNNGV. The CDR3 loop spans 14 amino acids. The CDR3 DNA is TGTGCCAGCAGCCTACAGACCGGGGGAGGAGAGCAGTACTTC. As protein: CASSLQTGGGEQYF.

The J gene is TRBJ1-2, the V gene TRBV4-1, with 7 bases that match TRBD1. Germline loops: CDR1 MGHRA, CDR2 YSYEKL. Trimming removed 4 bases from V and 3 bases from J; junction bases left unmatched: 5. The CDR3 length is 14 residues. The CDR3, as DNA: TGCGCCAGCAGCCCCCAGGGGGACGACTATGGCTACACCTTC. It codes for CASSPQGDDYGYTF.

The rearrangement joins TRBV11-3 to TRBJ2-7, with a weak D call TRBD1 (6 bases). Germline-derived CDR1 and CDR2 are SGHNT and YENEEA. The CDR3 totals 16 residues. Trimming removed 1 base from V and 5 bases from J, with 18 bases in between. The CDR3 sequence is CASSLGVQGYDHEQYF. In nucleotides, the CDR3 is TGTGCCAGCAGCTTAGGCGTACAGGGTTATGATCACGAGCAGTACTTC.

The chain has TRBV7-8 and TRBJ2-3, with D possibly TRBD2 on 5 matching bases. Germline values: CDR1 SGHVS, CDR2 FQNEAQ. V dropped 2 bases and J dropped 0 bases, with 12 bases sitting between them. The CDR3 runs 16 residues. The CDR3 region has the DNA TGTGCCAGCAGCTTAAGCAGCGGAGGTAGCACAGATACGCAGTATTTT. It codes for CASSLSSGGSTDTQYF.

The chain is built from TRBV7-3 and TRBJ1-2; possibly TRBD1 for D (6 bases). The V end lost 5 bases, the J end lost 8 bases, and 15 bases lay between the germline ends. The germline CDR1 and CDR2 sequences are SGHTA and FQGTGA. The CDR3 has 13 residues. CDR3 residues: CASSIGGAGGYTF. DNA for the CDR3: TGTGCCAGCAGCATAGGGGGGGCTGGGGGCTACACCTTC.

This rearrangement joins TRBV30 to TRBJ2-2; TRBD2 might be the D (5 bases). V lost 2 bases, J lost 0 bases, and 10 bases lay in between. There are 15 residues in the CDR3. CDR1 is GTSNPN, CDR2 SVGIG, per germline (reference sequence). This CDR3 reads CAWSFAGSNTGELFF. The CDR3 nucleotides are TGTGCCTGGAGTTTTGCGGGTTCGAACACCGGGGAGCTGTTTTTT.

The chain has TRBV10-3 and TRBJ1-2; no clear D. Trimming took 5 bases from V and 7 from J, leaving 8 bases between them. Germline CDR1 is ENHRY and CDR2 is SYGVKD. CDR3 length: 11 amino acids. The chain's CDR3 is CAISSAGGYTF. CDR3 nucleotides: TGTGCCATCAGTTCGGCGGGTGGCTACACCTTC.

The chain uses TRBV5-4 and TRBJ2-1; the match to TRBD1 covers 7 bases. V gave up 4 bases and J gave up 9 bases; unmatched junction bases: 7. The CDR3 runs 13 residues. CDR1 SGHNT and CDR2 YYREEE come from the germline V gene (reference sequence). CDR3: CASSHDRAGEQFF. The CDR3 DNA follows: TGTGCCAGCAGCCACGACAGGGCGGGTGAGCAGTTCTTC.

V is TRBV19 and J is TRBJ1-1; D is perhaps TRBD1 (5 bases). Germline V gene data show CDR1 as LNHDA and CDR2 as SQIVND (reference sequence). Trimming shortened V by 3 bases and J by 11 bases, and 16 bases separated the two germline ends. The CDR3 consists of 13 residues. CDR3 sequence: CASSMKIRGDAFF. The CDR3 DNA sequence: TGTGCCAGTAGTATGAAGATACGGGGGGATGCTTTCTTT. Full variable domain (missing parts from reference TRBV19 and TRBJ1-1): DGGITQSPKYLFRKEGQNVTLSCEQNLNHDAMYWYRQDPGQGLRLIYYSQIVNDFQKGDIAEGYSVSREKKESFPLTVTSAQKNPTAFYLCASSMKIRGDAFFGQGTRLTVV.

J is TRBJ1-3 and V is TRBV6-5, with D uncertain. Germline V gene lookup returns CDR1 MNHEY and CDR2 SVGAGI. This CDR3 comprises 13 residues. Deletions cut 7 bases from V and 2 bases from J, with 9 bases between. The CDR3 here is CASTYLPGNTIYF. As DNA, the CDR3 is TGTGCCAGCACCTACCTCCCTGGAAACACCATATATTTT.

This chain uses TRBV27 with TRBJ2-5; a possible D gene is TRBD1 (5 bases). The V and J ends lost 0 bases and 4 bases respectively, with 18 bases between them. CDR3 size: 17 residues. The V gene's germline CDR1 is MNHEY and CDR2 SMNVEV (reference sequence). CDR3 sequence (DNA): TGTGCCAGCAGTTTATCTAAGGCAGGGTTTGTCGGAGAGACCCAGTACTTC. Amino acids: CASSLSKAGFVGETQYF.

The chain recombines TRBV6-5 with TRBJ1-1; a weak D match, TRBD1 (5 bases). Trimming removed 2 bases at V and 0 bases at J, with 7 bases between. From germline, CDR1 is MNHEY and CDR2 SVGAGI. The CDR3 is 14 amino acids. This CDR3 is CASSYQGMNTEAFF. The CDR3 nucleotides are TGTGCCAGCAGTTACCAGGGTATGAACACTGAAGCTTTCTTT.

This clone was observed a single time. V and J are TRBV5-4 and TRBJ1-1; 7 bases fit TRBD1. CDR1 and CDR2 (germline): SGHNT, YYREEE (reference sequence). The CDR3 loop spans 14 amino acids. V lost 0 bases, J lost 9 bases, and 8 bases stayed unmatched. The CDR3 DNA reads as TGTGCCAGCAGCTTGGGGAGGGCAGGGGGACAAGCTTTCTTT. Its protein is CASSLGRAGGQAFF.

V is TRBV5-1 and J is TRBJ2-1, with 7 bases identical to TRBD1. The V gene end was trimmed by 2 bases and the J gene end by 9 bases; junction bases not matched to a gene: 5. This CDR3 is 13 amino acids long. Looked up from germline, CDR1 is SGHRS and CDR2 is YFSETQ. DNA for the CDR3: TGCGCCAGCAGCTTTGACAGGGTTAGTGAGCAGTTCTTC. This gives the protein CASSFDRVSEQFF.

The J gene is TRBJ1-3, the V gene TRBV6-6; D ambiguous. In germline, CDR1 is MNHNY, CDR2 SVGAGI (reference sequence). Trimming left V 8 bases short and J 0 bases short, with 5 bases between. The CDR3 has 12 amino acids. The CDR3 DNA is TGTGCCAGCCAACTCTCTGGAAACACCATATATTTT. Amino acids: CASQLSGNTIYF.

This clone was picked up one time. The rearrangement joins TRBV6-1 to TRBJ2-7; no reliable D call. The CDR3 extends over 13 amino acids. Trimming removed 6 bases at V and 5 bases at J, with 14 bases between. CDR1 MNHNS and CDR2 SASEGT come from the germline V gene. CDR3: CASRHDSTDEQYF. CDR3 sequence (DNA): TGTGCCAGCAGGCATGACTCAACTGACGAGCAGTACTTC.

This chain uses TRBV30 with TRBJ1-2; 8 bases line up with TRBD1. The CDR3 runs 12 residues. The germline V gene encodes CDR1 GTSNPN and CDR2 SVGIG (reference sequence). The V segment lost 5 bases and the J segment 2 bases; nucleotides outside the gene matches: 1. The CDR3 sequence is CAWGQGNYGYTF. The DNA for the CDR3 is TGTGCCTGGGGACAGGGCAACTATGGCTACACCTTC.